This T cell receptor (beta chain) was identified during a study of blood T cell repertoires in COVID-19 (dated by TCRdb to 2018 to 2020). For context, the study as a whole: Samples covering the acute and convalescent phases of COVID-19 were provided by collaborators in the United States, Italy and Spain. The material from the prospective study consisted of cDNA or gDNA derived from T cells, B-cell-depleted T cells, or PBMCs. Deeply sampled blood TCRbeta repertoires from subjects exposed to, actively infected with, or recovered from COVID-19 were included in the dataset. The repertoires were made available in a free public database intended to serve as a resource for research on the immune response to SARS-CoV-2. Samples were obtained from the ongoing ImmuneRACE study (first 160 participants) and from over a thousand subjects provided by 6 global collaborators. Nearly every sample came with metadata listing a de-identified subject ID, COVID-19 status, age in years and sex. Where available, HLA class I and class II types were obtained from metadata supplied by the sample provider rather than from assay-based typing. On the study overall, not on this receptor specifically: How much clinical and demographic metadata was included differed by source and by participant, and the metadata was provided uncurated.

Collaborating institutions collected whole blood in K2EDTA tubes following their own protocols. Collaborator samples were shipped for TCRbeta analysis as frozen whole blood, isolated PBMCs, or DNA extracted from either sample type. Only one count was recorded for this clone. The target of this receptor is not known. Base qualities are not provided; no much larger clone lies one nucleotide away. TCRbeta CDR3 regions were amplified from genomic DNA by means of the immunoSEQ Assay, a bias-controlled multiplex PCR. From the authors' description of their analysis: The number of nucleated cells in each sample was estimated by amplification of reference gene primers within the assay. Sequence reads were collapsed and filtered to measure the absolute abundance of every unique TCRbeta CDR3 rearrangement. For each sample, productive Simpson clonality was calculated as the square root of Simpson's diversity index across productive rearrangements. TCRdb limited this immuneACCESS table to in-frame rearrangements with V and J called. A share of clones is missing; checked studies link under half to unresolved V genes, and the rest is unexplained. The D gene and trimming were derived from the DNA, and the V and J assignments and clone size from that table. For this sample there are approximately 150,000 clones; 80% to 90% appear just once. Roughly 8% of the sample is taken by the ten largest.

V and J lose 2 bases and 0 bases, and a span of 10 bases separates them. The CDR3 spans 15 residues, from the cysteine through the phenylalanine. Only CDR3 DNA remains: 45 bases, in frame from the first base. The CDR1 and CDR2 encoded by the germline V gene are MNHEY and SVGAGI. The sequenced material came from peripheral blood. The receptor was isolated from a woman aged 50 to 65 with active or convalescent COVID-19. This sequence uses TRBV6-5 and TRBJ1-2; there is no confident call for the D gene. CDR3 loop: CASSYAGSANYGYTF. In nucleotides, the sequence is TGTGCCAGCAGTTACGCGGGGTCAGCTAACTATGGCTACACCTTC.